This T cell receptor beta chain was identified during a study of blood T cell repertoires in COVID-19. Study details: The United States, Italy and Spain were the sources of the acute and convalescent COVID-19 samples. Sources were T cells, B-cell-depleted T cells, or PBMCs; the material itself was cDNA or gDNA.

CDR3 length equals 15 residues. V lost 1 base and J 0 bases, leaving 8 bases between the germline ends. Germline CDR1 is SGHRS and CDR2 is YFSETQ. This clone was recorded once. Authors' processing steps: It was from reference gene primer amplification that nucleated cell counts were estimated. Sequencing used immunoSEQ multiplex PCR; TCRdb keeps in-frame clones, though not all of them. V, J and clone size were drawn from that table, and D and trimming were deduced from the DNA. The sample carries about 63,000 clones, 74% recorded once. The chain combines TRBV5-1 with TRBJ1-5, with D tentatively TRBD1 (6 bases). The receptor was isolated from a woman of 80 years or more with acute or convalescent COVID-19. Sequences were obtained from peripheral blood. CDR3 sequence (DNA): TGCGCCAGCAGCTTGACAGGGAGTAGCAATCAGCCCCAGCATTTT. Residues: CASSLTGSSNQPQHF.